This T cell receptor beta chain was sequenced in a study of T cell responses to AZD1222 COVID-19 vaccine (dated by TCRdb to about 2021). Regarding the research as a whole: TCR sequencing covered 233 trial participants: 200 to 220 given two doses of AZD1222 and around 26 given two doses of MenACWY control vaccine. Trial participants were enrolled by age into subgroups of 18-55, 56-69 and 70-plus years, and about 150, 27 and 61 TCR-sequenced participants, respectively, were included in these subgroups. Broad study findings and their caveats: The 56-69-year group was small, and its depth increase did not reach significance, likely because of low power. No day 14 peak-response samples were available, so repertoires were characterized only after the peak T cell response. A significant rise in spike-specific TCR breadth and depth was observed after two AZD1222 doses relative to day 0 and relative to MenACWY recipients. The vaccine-associated CD4 TCRs covered the entire spike protein, and the dominant responses fell in regions 160-218 and 743-854. Participants were mostly white British and included more females than males, and it was suggested by the authors that clonal diversity may have been underestimated. Epitopes outside the regions mutated in the B.1.351 and B.1.1.7 variants were reportedly recognized by nearly half of the unique spike-specific TCRs. Conclusions about previously exposed vaccinees were limited because only a handful of AZD1222 recipients were SARS-CoV-2 seropositive at baseline.

Taken from the germline V gene (reference sequence), the CDR1 and CDR2 loops are MNHEY and SMNVEV. The CDR3 holds 16 amino acids from the cysteine to the phenylalanine. The entry retains the CDR3 DNA only, 48 bases that are in frame from base 1. The V and J ends are trimmed by 4 bases and 7 bases, leaving 20 bases between them. The CDR3 regions of human TCRbeta chains were analyzed by immunosequencing. Per the authors' processing: TCRs in the repertoires were matched against a reference library of SARS-CoV-2-specific TCRs that had been generated with the MIRA antigen-specificity platform. Breadth was defined as the fraction of unique TCRs that were SARS-CoV-2-associated. Depth was defined as the fraction of total T cells that were SARS-CoV-2-associated. Using the MIRA data, each spike-specific TCR was mapped to the spike region that the TCR reacts to and placed in a CD4 or CD8 class. Log10-transformed breadth and depth values were compared by one-way ANOVA with Sidak's multiple comparisons tests. TCRdb re-hosts the immuneACCESS table, in-frame sequences only. Its copies lack some clones; in the studies checked, an unresolved V gene accounts for under half of them, and the cause for the rest is not known. The DNA was the basis for D and trimming; V, J and clone size are from that table. In this sample the table shows some 130,000 clones, 65% to 90% of which occur a single time. Approximately 8% of the sample is in the top ten clones.

On this clone itself: This receptor's antigen is unknown. One base away there is no much larger clone; base qualities are not given.

The time point label on this specimen signifies: about 28 days (+/-7) after the second vaccine dose. In the paper's terms, the treatment or condition label means: meningococcal conjugate vaccine given as trial control. Vaccinee samples came from UK trials COV001 and COV002, including a single-blind randomized controlled phase 2/3 trial of AZD1222 (ChAdOx1 nCoV-19) in healthy adults. For TCRbeta chain sequencing, PBMC samples from trial participants were taken at day 0 and at day 28 after the second dose. Sequencing was performed on peripheral blood, taken 28 days after the second dose of the MenACWY control vaccine. The sequence was obtained from an adult who received the MenACWY meningococcal vaccine as a control. The rearranged chain carries TRBV27 and TRBJ2-1, and perhaps TRBD2 as D gene, on 5 matching bases. CDR3 sequence: CASSSAFGVRYNEQFF. The DNA sequence is TGTGCCAGCAGTTCCGCCTTCGGGGTACGGTATAATGAGCAGTTCTTC.